This T cell receptor (beta chain) was documented in a study of response to subunit inactivated influenza vaccine (dated by TCRdb to 2017 to 2018). Some background on the complete study: Deep quantitative profiling of the T cell receptor repertoire was used in the study to follow responses to a trivalent subunit inactivated influenza vaccine.

Findings and caveats that apply to the study as a whole: The authors proposed that each seasonal influenza vaccination may bring in only a limited number of new T cells.

Notes on this clonotype: The clone's antigen remains unknown. Per-base qualities were not stored, and no clone one base away is much larger.

CDR1 and CDR2 were assigned from the germline V gene as ENHRY and SYGVKD. The CDR3 starts with the cysteine, ends with the phenylalanine, and has 13 residues. Only the CDR3 portion is preserved as DNA: 39 bases, with reading frame beginning at the first base. V is reduced by 4 bases and J by 6 bases, leaving a spacing of 13 bases between them. The library relied on RT-PCR. The sequencer listed for this sample is Illumina HiSeq 2500. TCRdb reanalyzed the raw reads on its own, using fastp at Q25 for trimming and MiXCR for clone calling, and kept in-frame beta chains. Records with the same CDR3 protein are collapsed into one entry carrying the most frequent genes and DNA. Across this sample there are about 780,000 distinct CDR3 sequences, with approximately 17% seen only once. 9.5% to 13% of the sample is in the top ten clones.

The receptor was isolated from a middle-aged man who received an inactivated influenza vaccine. Donor details come from another sample of the same person, matched by shared clones. Sequenced material: PBMCs from blood, taken roughly 5 days after vaccination. The sequence is built from TRBV10-3 and TRBJ2-7; the D gene remains uncertain. The nucleotide sequence reads TGTGCCATCAGTGGGACCACGGTCGGCGAGCAGTACTTC. Its product reads: CAISGTTVGEQYF.